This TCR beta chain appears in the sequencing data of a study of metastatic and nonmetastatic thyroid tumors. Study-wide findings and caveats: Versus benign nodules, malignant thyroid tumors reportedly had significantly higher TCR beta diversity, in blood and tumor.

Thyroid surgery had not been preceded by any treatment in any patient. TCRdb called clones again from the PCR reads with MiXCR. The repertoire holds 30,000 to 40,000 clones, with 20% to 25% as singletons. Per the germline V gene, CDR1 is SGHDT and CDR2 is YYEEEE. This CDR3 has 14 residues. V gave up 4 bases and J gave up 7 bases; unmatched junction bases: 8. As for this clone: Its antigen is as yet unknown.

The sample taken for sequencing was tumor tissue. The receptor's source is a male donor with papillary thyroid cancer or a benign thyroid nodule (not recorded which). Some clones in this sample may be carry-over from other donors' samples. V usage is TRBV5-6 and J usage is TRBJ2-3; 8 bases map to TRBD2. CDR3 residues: CASSKPGLVYTQYF. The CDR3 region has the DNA TGTGCCAGCAGCAAACCGGGACTAGTTTATACGCAGTATTTT.